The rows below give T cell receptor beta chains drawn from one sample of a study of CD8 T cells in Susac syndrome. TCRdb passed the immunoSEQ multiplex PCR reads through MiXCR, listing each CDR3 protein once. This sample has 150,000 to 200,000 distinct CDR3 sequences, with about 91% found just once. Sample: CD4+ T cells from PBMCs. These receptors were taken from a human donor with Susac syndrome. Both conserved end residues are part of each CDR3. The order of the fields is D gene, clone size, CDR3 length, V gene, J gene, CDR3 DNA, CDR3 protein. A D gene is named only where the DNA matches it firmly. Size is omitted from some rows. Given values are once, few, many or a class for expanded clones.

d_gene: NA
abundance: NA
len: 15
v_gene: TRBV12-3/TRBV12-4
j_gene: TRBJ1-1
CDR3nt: TGTGCCAGCAAAACGTGGGGGCGCGATGGCACTGAAGCTTTCTTT
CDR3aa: CASKTWGRDGTEAFF

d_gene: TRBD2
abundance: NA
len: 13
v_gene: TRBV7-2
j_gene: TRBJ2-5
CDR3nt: TGTGCCAGCGGGGGAGGGGCTCAAGAGACCCAGTACTTC
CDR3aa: CASGGGAQETQYF

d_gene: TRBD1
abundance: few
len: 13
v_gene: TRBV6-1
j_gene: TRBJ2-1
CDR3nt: TGTGCCAGCAGTGAGGACAGGGGGACTGAGCAGTTCTTC
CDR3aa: CASSEDRGTEQFF

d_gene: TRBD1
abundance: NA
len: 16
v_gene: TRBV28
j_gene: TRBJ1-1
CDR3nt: TGTGCCAGCAGTCTTCGGACCCGGGACAGGGGCACTGAAGCTTTCTTT
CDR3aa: CASSLRTRDRGTEAFF

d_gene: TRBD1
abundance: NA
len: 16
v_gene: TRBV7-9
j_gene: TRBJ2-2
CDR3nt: TGTGCCAGCAGCTTAGCGCGGGACAGGGGTTCCGGGGAGCTGTTTTTT
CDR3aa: CASSLARDRGSGELFF

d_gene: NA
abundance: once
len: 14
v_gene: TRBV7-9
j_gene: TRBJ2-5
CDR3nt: TGTGCCAGCAGTAGAGGGCAGTTACAAGAGACCCAGTACTTC
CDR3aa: CASSRGQLQETQYF

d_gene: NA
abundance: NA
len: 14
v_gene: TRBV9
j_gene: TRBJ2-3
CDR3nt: TGTGCCAGCAGCGCCTTAGGAAGCACAGATACGCAGTATTTT
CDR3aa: CASSALGSTDTQYF

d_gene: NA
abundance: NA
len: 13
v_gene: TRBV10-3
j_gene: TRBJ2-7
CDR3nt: TGTGCCATCAGTGGGGACACCCGAGCGGAGCAGTACTTC
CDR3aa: CAISGDTRAEQYF

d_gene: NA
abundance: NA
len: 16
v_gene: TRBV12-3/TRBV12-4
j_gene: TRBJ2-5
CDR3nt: TGTGCCAGCAGTTTCATCGGGGGGCCGGAACAAGAGACCCAGTACTTC
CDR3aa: CASSFIGGPEQETQYF

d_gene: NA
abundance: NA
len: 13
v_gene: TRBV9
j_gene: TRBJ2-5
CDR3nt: TGTGCCAGCAGCGCCGGGGAGCAAGAGACCCAGTACTTC
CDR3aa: CASSAGEQETQYF

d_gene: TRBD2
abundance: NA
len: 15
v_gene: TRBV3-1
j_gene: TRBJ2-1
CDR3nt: TGTGCCAGCAGCCAAGAGGATCCGGGAGGGGATGAGCAGTTCTTC
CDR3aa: CASSQEDPGGDEQFF

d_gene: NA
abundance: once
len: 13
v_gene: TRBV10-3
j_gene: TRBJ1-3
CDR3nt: TGTGCCATCAGTTACCAGTCTGGAAACACCATATATTTT
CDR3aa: CAISYQSGNTIYF

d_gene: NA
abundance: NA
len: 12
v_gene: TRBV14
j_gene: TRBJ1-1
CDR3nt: TGTGCCAGCAGCCAATCGGGCACTGAAGCTTTCTTT
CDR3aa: CASSQSGTEAFF

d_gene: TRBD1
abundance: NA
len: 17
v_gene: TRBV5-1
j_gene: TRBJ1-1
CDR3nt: TGCGCCAGCAGCTTGGGACAGGGGGGACGAACCGTCACTGAAGCTTTCTTT
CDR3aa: CASSLGQGGRTVTEAFF

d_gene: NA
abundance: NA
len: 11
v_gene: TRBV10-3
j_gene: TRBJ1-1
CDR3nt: TGTGCCATCAGTACTAACACTGAAGCTTTCTTT
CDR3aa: CAISTNTEAFF

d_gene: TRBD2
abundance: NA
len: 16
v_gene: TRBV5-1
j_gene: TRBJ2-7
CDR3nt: TGCGCCAGCAGCTTTATCTCATCTAGCGGACCTTACGAGCAGTACTTC
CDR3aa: CASSFISSSGPYEQYF

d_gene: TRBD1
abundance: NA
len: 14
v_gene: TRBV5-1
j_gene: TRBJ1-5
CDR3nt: TGCGCCAGCAGACGGGACAGCGGCACAACGCCCCAGCATTTT
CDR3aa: CASRRDSGTTPQHF

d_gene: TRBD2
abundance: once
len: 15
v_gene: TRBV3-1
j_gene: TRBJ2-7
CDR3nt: TGTGCCAGCAGCCAGACTAGCGGAGGCTCCTACGAGCAGTACTTC
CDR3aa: CASSQTSGGSYEQYF

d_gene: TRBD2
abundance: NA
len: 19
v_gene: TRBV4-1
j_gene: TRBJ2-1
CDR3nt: TGCGCCAGCACCCAACGTGGGACTAGCGGGGAGGGCTCCTACAATGAGCAGTTCTTC
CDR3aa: CASTQRGTSGEGSYNEQFF

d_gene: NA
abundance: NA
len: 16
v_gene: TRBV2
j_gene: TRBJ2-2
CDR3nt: TGTGCCAGCAGTGACGTCGGCCTAGCTAACACCGGGGAGCTGTTTTTT
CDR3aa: CASSDVGLANTGELFF

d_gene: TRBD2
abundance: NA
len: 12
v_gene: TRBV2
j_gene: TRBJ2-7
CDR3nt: TGTGCCAGCACTAGCGGGAATTACGAGCAGTACTTC
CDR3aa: CASTSGNYEQYF

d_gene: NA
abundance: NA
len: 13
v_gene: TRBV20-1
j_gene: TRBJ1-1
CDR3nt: TGCAGTGCACTGACAGCTATGAACACTGAAGCTTTCTTT
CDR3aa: CSALTAMNTEAFF

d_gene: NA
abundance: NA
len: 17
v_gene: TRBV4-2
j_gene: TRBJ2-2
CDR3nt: TGTGCCAGCAGCCAAGATCTTGTTGAGAGGGACCCAGGGGAGCTGTTTTTT
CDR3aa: CASSQDLVERDPGELFF

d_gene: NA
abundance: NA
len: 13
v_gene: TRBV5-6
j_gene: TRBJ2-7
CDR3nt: TGTGCCAGCAGTCCGGGACACTCCTACGAGCAGTACTTC
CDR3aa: CASSPGHSYEQYF

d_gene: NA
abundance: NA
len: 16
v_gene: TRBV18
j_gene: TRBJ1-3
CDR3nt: TGTGCCAGCTCACCACAAAACAGGGCAAGTGGAAACACCATATATTTT
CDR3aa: CASSPQNRASGNTIYF

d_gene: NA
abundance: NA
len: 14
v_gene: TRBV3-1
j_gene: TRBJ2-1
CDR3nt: TGTGCCAGCAGCAAGTTTGTGGGCAGCCAAAGGCAGTTCTTC
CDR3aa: CASSKFVGSQRQFF

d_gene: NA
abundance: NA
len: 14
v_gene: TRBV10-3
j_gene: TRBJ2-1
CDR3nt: TGTGCCACGTACCCGGGAGCGGGTTTTAATGAGCAGTTCTTC
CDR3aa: CATYPGAGFNEQFF

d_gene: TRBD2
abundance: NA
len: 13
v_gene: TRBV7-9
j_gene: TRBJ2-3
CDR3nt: TGTGCCAGCAGCTCGACTAGCGGGTATACGCAGTATTTT
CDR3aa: CASSSTSGYTQYF

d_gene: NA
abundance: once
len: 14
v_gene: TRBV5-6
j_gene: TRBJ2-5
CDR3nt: TGTGCCAGCAGCTTGGAGGTACCCGGGGAGACCCAGTACTTC
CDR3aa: CASSLEVPGETQYF

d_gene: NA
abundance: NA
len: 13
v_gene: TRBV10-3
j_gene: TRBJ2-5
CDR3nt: TGTGCCATCAGGGTGGCGGAACAAGAGACCCAGTACTTC
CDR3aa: CAIRVAEQETQYF

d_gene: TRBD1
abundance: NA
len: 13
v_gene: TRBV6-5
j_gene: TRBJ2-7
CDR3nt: TGTGCCAGCAGTGCCCGAGACAGGGCCGAGCAGTACTTC
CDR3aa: CASSARDRAEQYF

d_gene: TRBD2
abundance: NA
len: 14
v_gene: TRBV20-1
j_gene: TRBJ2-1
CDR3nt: TGCAGTGCTAGAGGGGATCAAGCGGGAGTTGAGCAGTTCTTC
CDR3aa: CSARGDQAGVEQFF

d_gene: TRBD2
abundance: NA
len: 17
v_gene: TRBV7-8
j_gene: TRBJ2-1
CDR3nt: TGTGCCAGCAGCTTAGGCCGGACTAGCGTCTCCTACAATGAGCAGTTCTTC
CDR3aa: CASSLGRTSVSYNEQFF

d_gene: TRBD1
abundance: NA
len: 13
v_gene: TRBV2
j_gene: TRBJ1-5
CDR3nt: TGTGCCAGCATGATGACAGGGCGGCAGCCCCAGCATTTT
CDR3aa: CASMMTGRQPQHF

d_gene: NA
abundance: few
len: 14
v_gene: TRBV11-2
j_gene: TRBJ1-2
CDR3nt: TGTGCCAGCAGCTTAAACCTCGGGGCCTATGGCTACACCTTC
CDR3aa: CASSLNLGAYGYTF

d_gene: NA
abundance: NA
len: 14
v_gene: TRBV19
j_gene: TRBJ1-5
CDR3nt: TGTGCCAGTACGTCGCGGAGTAGCAATCAGCCCCAGCATTTT
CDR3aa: CASTSRSSNQPQHF